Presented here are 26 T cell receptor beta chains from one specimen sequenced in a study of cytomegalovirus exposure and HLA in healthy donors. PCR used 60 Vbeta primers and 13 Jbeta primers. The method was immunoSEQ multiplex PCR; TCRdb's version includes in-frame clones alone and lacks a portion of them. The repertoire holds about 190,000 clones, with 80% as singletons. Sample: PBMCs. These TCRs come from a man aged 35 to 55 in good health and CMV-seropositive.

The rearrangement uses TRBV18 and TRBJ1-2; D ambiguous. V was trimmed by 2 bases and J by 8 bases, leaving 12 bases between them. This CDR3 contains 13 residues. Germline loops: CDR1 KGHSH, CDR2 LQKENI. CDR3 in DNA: TGTGCCAGCTCACCATGGGAGGTGGACGGCTACACCTTC. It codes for CASSPWEVDGYTF. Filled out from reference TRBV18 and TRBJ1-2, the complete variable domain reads NAGVMQNPRHLVRRRGQEARLRCSPMKGHSHVYWYRQLPEEGLKFMVYLQKENIIDESGMPKERFSAEFPKEGPSILRIQQVVRGDSAAYFCASSPWEVDGYTFGSGTRLTVV.

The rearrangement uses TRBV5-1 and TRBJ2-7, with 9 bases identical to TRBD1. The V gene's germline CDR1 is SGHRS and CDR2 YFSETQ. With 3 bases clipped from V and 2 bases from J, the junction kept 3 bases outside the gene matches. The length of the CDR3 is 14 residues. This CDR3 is CASSWGTGPYEQYF. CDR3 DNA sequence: TGCGCCAGCAGCTGGGGGACAGGGCCCTACGAGCAGTACTTC.

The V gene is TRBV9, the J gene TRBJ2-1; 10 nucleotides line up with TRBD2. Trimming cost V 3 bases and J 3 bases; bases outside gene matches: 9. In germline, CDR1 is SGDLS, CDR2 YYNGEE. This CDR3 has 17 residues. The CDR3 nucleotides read TGTGCCAGCAGCGCGTCACGGGCTAGCGGGGGCTACAATGAGCAGTTCTTC. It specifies CASSASRASGGYNEQFF.

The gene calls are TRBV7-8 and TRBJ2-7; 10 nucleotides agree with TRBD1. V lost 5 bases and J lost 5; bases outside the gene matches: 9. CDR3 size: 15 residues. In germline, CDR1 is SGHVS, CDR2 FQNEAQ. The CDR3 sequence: CASSTRTGGYHEQYF. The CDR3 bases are TGTGCCAGCAGCACCCGGACAGGGGGTTATCACGAGCAGTACTTC.

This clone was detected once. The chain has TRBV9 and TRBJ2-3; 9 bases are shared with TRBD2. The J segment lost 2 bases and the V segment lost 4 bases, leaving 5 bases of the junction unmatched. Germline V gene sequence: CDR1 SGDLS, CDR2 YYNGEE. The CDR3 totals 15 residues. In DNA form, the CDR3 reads TGTGCCAGCAGCTTTAGCGGGGGTGACACAGATACGCAGTATTTT. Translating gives CASSFSGGDTDTQYF.

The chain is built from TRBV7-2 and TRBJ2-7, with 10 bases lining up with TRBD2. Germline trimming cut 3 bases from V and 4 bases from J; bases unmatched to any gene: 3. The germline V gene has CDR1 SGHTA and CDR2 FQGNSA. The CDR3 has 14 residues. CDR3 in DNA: TGTGCCAGCAGCTTGGCTAGCGGGGGTTACGAGCAGTACTTC. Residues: CASSLASGGYEQYF.

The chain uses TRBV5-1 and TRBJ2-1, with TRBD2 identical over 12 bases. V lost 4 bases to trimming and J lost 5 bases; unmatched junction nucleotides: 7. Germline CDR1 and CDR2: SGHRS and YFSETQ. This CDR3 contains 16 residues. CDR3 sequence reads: CASSRLAGGPDNEQFF. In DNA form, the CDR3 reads TGCGCCAGCAGCAGGCTAGCGGGGGGGCCTGACAATGAGCAGTTCTTC.

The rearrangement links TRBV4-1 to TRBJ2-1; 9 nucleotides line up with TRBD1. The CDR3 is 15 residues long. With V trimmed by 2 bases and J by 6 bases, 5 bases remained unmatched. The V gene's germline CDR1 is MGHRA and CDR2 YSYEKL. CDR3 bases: TGCGCCAGCAGCCAATGGACAGGGGTTAGCAATGAGCAGTTCTTC. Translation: CASSQWTGVSNEQFF.

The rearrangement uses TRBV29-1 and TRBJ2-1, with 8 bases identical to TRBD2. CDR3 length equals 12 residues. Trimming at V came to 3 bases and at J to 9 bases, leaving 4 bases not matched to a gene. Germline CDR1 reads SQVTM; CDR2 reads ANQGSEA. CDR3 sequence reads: CSVDPSGGEQFF. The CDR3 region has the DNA TGCAGCGTTGACCCGAGCGGGGGTGAGCAGTTCTTC.

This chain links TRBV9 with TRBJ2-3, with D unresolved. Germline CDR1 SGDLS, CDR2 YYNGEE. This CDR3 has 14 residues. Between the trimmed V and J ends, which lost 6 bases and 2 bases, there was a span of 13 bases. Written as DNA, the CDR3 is TGTGCCAGCAAAGCCGGTCCCAACACAGATACGCAGTATTTT. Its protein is CASKAGPNTDTQYF. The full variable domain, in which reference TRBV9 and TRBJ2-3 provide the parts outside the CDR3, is DSGVTQTPKHLITATGQRVTLRCSPRSGDLSVYWYQQSLDQGLQFLIQYYNGEERAKGNILERFSAQQFPDLHSELNLSSLELGDSALYFCASKAGPNTDTQYFGPGTRLTVL.

CDR3 sequence reads: CASSSGQRHTEAFF. CDR3 DNA: TGTGCCAGCAGCTCGGGACAAAGACACACTGAAGCTTTCTTT. This chain connects TRBV7-6 to TRBJ1-1; D perhaps matches TRBD1 (6 bases). Germline V gene lookup returns CDR1 SGHVS and CDR2 FNYEAQ. The CDR3 is made up of 14 amino acids. The ends were cut back, 4 bases at V and 3 bases at J, with 12 bases in the middle.

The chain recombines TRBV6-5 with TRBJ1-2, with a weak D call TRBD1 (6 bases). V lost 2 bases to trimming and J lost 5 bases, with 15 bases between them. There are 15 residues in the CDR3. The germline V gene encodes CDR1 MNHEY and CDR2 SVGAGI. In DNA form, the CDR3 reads TGTGCCAGCAGTTACGGGGGCGGAATGGGGTATGGCTACACCTTC. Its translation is CASSYGGGMGYGYTF.

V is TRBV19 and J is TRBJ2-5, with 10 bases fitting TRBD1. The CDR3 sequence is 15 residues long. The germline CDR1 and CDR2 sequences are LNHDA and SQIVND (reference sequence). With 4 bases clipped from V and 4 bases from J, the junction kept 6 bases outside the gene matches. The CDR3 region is CASSRGQGQGETQYF. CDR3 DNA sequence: TGTGCCAGTAGTAGGGGACAGGGGCAAGGAGAGACCCAGTACTTC.

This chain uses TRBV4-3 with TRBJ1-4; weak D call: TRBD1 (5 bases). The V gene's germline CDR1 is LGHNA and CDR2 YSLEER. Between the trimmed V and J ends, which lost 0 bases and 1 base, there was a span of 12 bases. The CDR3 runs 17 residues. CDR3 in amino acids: CASSQDLGPGTNEKLFF. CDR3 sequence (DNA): TGCGCCAGCAGCCAAGATCTGGGGCCAGGAACTAATGAAAAACTGTTTTTT.

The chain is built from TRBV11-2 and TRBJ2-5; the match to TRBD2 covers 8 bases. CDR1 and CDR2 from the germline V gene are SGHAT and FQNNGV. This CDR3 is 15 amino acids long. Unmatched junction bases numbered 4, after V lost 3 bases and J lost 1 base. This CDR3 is CASSFLAGPQETQYF. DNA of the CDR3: TGTGCCAGCAGCTTCTTAGCGGGGCCCCAAGAGACCCAGTACTTC.

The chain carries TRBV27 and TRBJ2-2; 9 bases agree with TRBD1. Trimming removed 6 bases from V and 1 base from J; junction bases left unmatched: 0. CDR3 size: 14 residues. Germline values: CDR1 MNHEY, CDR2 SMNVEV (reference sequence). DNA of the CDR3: TGTGCCAGCAGGGGACAGGGGAACACCGGGGAGCTGTTTTTT. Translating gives CASRGQGNTGELFF.

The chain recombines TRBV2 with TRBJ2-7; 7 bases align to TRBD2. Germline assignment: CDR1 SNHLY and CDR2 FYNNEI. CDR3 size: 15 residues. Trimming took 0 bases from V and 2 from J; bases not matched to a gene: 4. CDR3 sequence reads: CASSEALRGAYEQYF. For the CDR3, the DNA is TGTGCCAGCAGTGAAGCGCTTCGGGGGGCCTACGAGCAGTACTTC.

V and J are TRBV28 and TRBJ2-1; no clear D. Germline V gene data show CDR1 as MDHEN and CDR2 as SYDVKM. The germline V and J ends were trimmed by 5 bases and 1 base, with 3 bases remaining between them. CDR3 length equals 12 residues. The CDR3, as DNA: TGTGCCAGCAGTCAGTCCTACAATGAGCAGTTCTTC. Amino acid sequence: CASSQSYNEQFF.

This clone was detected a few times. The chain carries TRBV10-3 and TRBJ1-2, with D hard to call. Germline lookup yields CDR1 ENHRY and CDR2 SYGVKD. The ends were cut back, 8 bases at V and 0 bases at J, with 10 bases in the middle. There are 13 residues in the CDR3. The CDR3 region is CAIFGEANYGYTF. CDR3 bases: TGTGCCATCTTCGGGGAAGCTAACTATGGCTACACCTTC.

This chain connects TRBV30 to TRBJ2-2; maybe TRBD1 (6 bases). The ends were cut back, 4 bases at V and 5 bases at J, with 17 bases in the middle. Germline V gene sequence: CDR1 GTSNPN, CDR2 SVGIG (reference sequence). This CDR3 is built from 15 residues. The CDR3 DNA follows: TGTGCCTGGACCCAACTTACCGGACAGACCGGGGAGCTGTTTTTT. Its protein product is CAWTQLTGQTGELFF.

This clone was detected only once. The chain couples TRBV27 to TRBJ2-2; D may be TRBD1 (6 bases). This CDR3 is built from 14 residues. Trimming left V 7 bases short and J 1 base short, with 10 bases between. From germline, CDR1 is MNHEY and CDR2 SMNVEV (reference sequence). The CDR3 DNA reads TGTGCCAGCACCCCGGGACAGAACACCGGGGAGCTGTTTTTT. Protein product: CASTPGQNTGELFF.

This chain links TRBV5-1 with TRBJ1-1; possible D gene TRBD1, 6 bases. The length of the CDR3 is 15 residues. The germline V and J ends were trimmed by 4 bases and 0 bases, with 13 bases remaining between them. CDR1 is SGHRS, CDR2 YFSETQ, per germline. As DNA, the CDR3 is TGCGCCAGCAGCCGACAGGCGTTCATGAACACTGAAGCTTTCTTT. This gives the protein CASSRQAFMNTEAFF.

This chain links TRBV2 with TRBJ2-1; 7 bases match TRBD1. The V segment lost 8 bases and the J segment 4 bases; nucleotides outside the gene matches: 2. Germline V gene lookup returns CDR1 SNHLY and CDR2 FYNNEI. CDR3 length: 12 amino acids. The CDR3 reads CASGQDYNEQFF. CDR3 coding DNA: TGTGCCAGCGGACAGGATTACAATGAGCAGTTCTTC.

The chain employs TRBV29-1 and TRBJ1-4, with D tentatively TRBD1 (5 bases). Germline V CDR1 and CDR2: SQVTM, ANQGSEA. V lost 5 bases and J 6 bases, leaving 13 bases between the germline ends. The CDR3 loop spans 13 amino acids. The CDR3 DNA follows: TGCAGCGTTATTCTACCCAGGGATGAAAAACTGTTTTTT. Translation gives CSVILPRDEKLFF.

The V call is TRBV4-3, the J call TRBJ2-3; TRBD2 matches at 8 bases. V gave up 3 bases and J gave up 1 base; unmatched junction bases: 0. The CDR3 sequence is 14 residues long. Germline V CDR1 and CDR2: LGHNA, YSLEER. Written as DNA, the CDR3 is TGCGCCAGCAGCCAGCGGGGGGGCACAGATACGCAGTATTTT. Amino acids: CASSQRGGTDTQYF.

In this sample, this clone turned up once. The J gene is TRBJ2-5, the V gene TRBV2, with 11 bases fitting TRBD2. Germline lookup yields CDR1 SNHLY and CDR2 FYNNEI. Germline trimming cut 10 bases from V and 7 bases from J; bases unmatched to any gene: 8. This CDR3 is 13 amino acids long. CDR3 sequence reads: CATRLAGPRTQYF. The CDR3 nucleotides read TGTGCCACAAGACTAGCGGGGCCCAGGACCCAGTACTTC.